The 14 T cell receptor beta chains given below trace back to one sample, sequenced in a study of T cell changes during pregnancy in multiple sclerosis. Method: immunoSEQ multiplex PCR; TCRdb's copy keeps in-frame clones and lacks some. The sample lists 35,000 to 45,000 clones, roughly 90% occurring once. The sequenced sample was peripheral blood, obtained in the second trimester of pregnancy. These receptors came from a female donor in good health, enrolled as a control in a pregnancy study.

The chain combines TRBV6-6 with TRBJ1-1, with D possibly being TRBD1 (6 bases). Trimming cost V 5 bases and J 6 bases, with 16 bases left between them. Germline V gives CDR1 MNHNY, CDR2 SVGAGI (reference sequence). The CDR3 has 14 amino acids. CDR3 nucleotides: TGTGCCAGCAGTCTACAGGGCTTGCCGGCTGAAGCTTTCTTT. This encodes CASSLQGLPAEAFF.

This sequence joins TRBV6-5 and TRBJ1-4; no reliable D call. The germline V gene has CDR1 MNHEY and CDR2 SVGAGI. The CDR3 contains 14 residues. V was clipped by 5 bases and J by 10 bases, with 17 bases between them. The CDR3 nucleotides read TGTGCCAGCAGTCCCGGAGGAGCTGGGGTAAAACTGTTTTTT. This sequence encodes CASSPGGAGVKLFF.

The J gene is TRBJ2-5, the V gene TRBV6-5; a weak D match, TRBD2 (6 bases). Trimming took 2 bases from V and 4 from J, leaving 11 bases between them. CDR1 is MNHEY, CDR2 SVGAGI, per germline. The CDR3 spans 14 residues. Written as DNA, the CDR3 is TGTGCCAGCAGTTACGGCCGGGGGATAGAGACCCAGTACTTC. Translated: CASSYGRGIETQYF.

The rearrangement links TRBV6-5 to TRBJ1-1, with 7 positions matching TRBD1. Germline values: CDR1 MNHEY, CDR2 SVGAGI. The length of the CDR3 is 14 residues. The V gene end was trimmed by 7 bases and the J gene end by 4 bases; junction bases not matched to a gene: 9. In DNA form, the CDR3 reads TGTGCCAGCAAAACGGAGGGGGCGATCACTGAAGCTTTCTTT. This translates into CASKTEGAITEAFF.

This chain uses TRBV7-2 with TRBJ2-1, with TRBD1 matching over 9 bases. The CDR3 loop spans 15 amino acids. V was clipped by 3 bases and J by 7 bases; unmatched bases: 7. Germline values: CDR1 SGHTA, CDR2 FQGNSA. CDR3 amino acids: CASSLGQGSVNEQFF. CDR3 coding DNA: TGTGCCAGCAGCTTGGGACAGGGTTCAGTTAATGAGCAGTTCTTC.

The V gene is TRBV19, the J gene TRBJ1-5; no clear D gene. Deletions cut 3 bases from V and 0 bases from J, with 12 bases between. CDR3 length equals 16 residues. Germline V CDR1 and CDR2: LNHDA, SQIVND (reference sequence). CDR3 nucleotide sequence: TGTGCCAGTAGTATCGACATACTGAATAGCAATCAGCCCCAGCATTTT. Translated, it gives CASSIDILNSNQPQHF.

The chain has TRBV21-1 and TRBJ2-7; the table calls TRBD2, which could not be checked here. TRBV21-1 is a pseudogene. The CDR3 runs 11 residues. CDR3 sequence (DNA): TGTGCCAGCAGCAAAGTTGAGGAGCAGTACTTC. Its translation is CASSKVEEQYF.

This sequence joins TRBV15 and TRBJ1-5, with 8 nucleotides matching TRBD1. Germline V lookup: CDR1 LNHNV, CDR2 YYDKDF (reference sequence). Trimming removed 1 base from V and 9 bases from J; junction bases left unmatched: 14. This CDR3 region has 17 residues. The CDR3 DNA reads as TGTGCCACCAGCAGAGCCACCCGGGACAGGAGAGCTTGGCCCCAGCATTTT. It encodes CATSRATRDRRAWPQHF.

The chain combines TRBV12-5 with TRBJ1-1; TRBD1 might be the D (6 bases). The length of the CDR3 is 15 residues. The V gene lost 0 bases and the J gene lost 8 bases, with 16 bases spanning the gap. Per the germline V gene, CDR1 is LGHNT and CDR2 is FRNRAP. The CDR3 here is CASGLVEGRGGEAFF. CDR3 nucleotides: TGTGCTAGTGGTTTGGTAGAGGGCAGGGGTGGCGAAGCTTTCTTT.

This chain links TRBV7-9 with TRBJ2-7, with TRBD2 as a possible D gene (6 bases). The V end lost 1 base, the J end lost 2 bases, and 9 bases lay between the germline ends. The CDR3 consists of 14 residues. In germline, CDR1 is SEHNR, CDR2 FQNEAQ (reference sequence). The DNA of the CDR3 is TGTGCCAGCAGCTTAGAGGAGGGACCCTACGAGCAGTACTTC. Translating gives CASSLEEGPYEQYF.

The chain joins TRBV4-3 to TRBJ2-5, with a tentative D call TRBD2 (6 bases). CDR3 length equals 15 residues. V was pared by 4 bases and J by 4 bases, with 16 bases between. CDR1 LGHNA and CDR2 YSLEER come from the germline V gene. The CDR3 nucleotides read TGCGCCAGCAGCCCAGCGTTCGGCGGGGCAGAGACCCAGTACTTC. It yields the protein CASSPAFGGAETQYF.

The rearrangement uses TRBV5-6 and TRBJ2-7, with D maybe TRBD1 (5 bases). This CDR3 comprises 13 residues. Germline loops: CDR1 SGHDT, CDR2 YYEEEE. Trimming removed 1 base from V and 3 bases from J, with 8 bases in between. The CDR3: CASSLTGHYEQYF. CDR3 DNA: TGTGCCAGCAGCTTGACAGGCCACTACGAGCAGTACTTC.

This rearrangement joins TRBV6-4 to TRBJ2-2; a possible D gene is TRBD1 (6 bases). The CDR3 runs 15 residues. Trimming shortened V by 6 bases and J by 5 bases, and 16 bases separated the two germline ends. Germline-derived CDR1 and CDR2 are MRHNA and SNTAGT. CDR3 protein: CASREQGLGTGELFF. In nucleotides, the CDR3 is TGTGCCAGCAGGGAACAGGGTCTTGGGACCGGGGAGCTGTTTTTT.

The chain recombines TRBV10-3 with TRBJ2-1; 7 bases line up with TRBD2. With V trimmed by 8 bases and J by 5 bases, 6 bases remained unmatched. This CDR3 spans 13 amino acids. CDR1 is ENHRY, CDR2 SYGVKD, per germline. In DNA, the CDR3 is TGTGCCATCGGAGCGGGATTGGACAATGAGCAGTTCTTC. The encoded protein is CAIGAGLDNEQFF.